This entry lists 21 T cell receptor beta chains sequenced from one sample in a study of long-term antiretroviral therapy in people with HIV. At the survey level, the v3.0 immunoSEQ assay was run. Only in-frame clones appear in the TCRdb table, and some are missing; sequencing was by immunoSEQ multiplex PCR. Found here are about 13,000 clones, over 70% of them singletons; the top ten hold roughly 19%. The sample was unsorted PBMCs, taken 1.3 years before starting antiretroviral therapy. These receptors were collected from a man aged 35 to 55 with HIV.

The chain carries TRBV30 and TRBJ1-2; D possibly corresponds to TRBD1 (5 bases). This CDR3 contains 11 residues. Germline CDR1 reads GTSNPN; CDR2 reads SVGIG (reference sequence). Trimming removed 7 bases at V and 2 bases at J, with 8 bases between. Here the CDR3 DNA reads TGTGCCTCGGGACGGAACTATGGCTACACCTTC. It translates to CASGRNYGYTF.

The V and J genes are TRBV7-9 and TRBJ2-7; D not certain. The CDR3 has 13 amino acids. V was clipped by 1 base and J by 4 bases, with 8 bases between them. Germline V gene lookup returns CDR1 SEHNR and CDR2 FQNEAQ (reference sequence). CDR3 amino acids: CASSLGFSYEQYF. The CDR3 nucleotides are TGTGCCAGCAGCTTAGGTTTCAGTTACGAGCAGTACTTC.

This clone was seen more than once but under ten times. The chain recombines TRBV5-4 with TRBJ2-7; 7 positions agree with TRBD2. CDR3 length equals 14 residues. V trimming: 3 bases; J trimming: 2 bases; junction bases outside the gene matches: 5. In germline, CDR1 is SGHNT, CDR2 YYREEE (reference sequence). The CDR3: CASSYPGGTYEQYF. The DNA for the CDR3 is TGTGCCAGCAGCTACCCGGGGGGAACCTACGAGCAGTACTTC.

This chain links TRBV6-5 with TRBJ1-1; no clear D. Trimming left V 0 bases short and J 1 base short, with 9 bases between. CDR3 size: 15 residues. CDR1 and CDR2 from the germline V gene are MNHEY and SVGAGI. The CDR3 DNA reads TGTGCCAGCAGTTACTCGGGAGCCCCGAACACTGAAGCTTTCTTT. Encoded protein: CASSYSGAPNTEAFF.

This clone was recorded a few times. The CDR3, as DNA: TGTGCCAGCTCACTGGGACAGACCTACGAGCAGTACTTC. Amino acids: CASSLGQTYEQYF. The J gene is TRBJ2-7, the V gene TRBV18; 7 positions agree with TRBD1. J was trimmed by 2 bases and V by 4 bases; bases with no gene match: 2. Germline loops: CDR1 KGHSH, CDR2 LQKENI. This CDR3 is built from 13 residues.

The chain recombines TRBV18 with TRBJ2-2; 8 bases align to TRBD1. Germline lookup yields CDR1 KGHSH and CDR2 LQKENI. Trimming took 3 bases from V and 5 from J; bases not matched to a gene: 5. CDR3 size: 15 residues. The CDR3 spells CASSPPGGWTGELFF. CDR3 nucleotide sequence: TGTGCCAGCTCACCCCCAGGGGGCTGGACCGGGGAGCTGTTTTTT.

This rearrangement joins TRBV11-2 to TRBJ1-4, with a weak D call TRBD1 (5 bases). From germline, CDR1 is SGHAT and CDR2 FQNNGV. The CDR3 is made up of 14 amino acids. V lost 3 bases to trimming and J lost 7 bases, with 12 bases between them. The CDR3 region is CASSLGQGAEKLFF. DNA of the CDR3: TGTGCCAGCAGCTTGGGGCAGGGAGCTGAAAAACTGTTTTTT.

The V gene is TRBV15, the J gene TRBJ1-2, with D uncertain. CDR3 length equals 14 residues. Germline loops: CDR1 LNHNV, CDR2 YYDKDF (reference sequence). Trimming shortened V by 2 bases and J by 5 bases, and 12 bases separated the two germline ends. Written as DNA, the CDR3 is TGTGCCACCAGCAGAACCGGGTCTAGGTATGGCTACACCTTC. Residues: CATSRTGSRYGYTF.

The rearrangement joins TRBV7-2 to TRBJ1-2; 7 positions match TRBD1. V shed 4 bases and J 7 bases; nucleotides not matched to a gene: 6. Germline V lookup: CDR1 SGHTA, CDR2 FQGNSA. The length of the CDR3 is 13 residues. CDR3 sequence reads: CASSSDRVIGYTF. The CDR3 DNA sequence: TGTGCCAGCAGCTCCGACAGGGTAATTGGCTACACCTTC.

CDR3 nucleotide sequence: TGCAGCGTCCCGGGACAGGGTGCCGAAAAACTGTTTTTT. Residues: CSVPGQGAEKLFF. This chain connects TRBV29-1 to TRBJ1-4; 9 positions agree with TRBD1. The V gene's germline CDR1 is SQVTM and CDR2 ANQGSEA. The CDR3 covers 13 residues. Trimming removed 6 bases from V and 8 bases from J; junction bases left unmatched: 7.

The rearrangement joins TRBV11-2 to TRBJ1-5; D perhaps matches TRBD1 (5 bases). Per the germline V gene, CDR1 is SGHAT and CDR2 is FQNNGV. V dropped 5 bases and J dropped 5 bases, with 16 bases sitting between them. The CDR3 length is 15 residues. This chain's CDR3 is CASSEHWGVDQPQHF. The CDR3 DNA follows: TGTGCCAGCAGCGAGCATTGGGGCGTCGATCAGCCCCAGCATTTT.

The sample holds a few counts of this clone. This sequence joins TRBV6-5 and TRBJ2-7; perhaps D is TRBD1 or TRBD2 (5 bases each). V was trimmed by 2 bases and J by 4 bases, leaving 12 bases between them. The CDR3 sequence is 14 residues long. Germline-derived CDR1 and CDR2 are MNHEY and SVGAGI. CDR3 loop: CASSYQGVGYEQYF. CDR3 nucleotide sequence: TGTGCCAGCAGTTACCAGGGAGTAGGGTACGAGCAGTACTTC.

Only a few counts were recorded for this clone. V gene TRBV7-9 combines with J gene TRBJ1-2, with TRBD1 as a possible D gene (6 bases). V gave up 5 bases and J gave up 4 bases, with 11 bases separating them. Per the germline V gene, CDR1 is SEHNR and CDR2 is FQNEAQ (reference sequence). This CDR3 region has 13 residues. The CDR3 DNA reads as TGTGCCAGCAGCACCTGGACAGCCTATGGCTACACCTTC. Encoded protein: CASSTWTAYGYTF.

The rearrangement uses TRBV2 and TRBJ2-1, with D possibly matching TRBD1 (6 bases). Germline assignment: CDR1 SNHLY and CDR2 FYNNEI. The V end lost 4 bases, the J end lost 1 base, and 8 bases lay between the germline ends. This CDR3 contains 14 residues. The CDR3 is CASSGRGSYNEQFF. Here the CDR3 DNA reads TGTGCCAGCAGTGGCAGGGGATCCTACAATGAGCAGTTCTTC.

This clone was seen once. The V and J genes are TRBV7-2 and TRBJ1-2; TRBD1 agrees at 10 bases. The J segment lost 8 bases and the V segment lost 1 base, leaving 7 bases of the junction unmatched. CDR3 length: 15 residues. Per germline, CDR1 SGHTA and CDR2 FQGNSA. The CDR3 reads CASSLGGTGARGYTF. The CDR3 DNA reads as TGTGCCAGCAGCTTAGGGGGGACAGGGGCGAGGGGCTACACCTTC.

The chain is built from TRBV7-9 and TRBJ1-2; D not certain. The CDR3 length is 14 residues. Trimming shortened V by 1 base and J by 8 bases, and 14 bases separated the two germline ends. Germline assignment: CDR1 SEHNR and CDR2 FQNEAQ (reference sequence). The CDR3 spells CASSLDVAGGGYTF. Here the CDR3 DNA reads TGTGCCAGCAGCTTAGACGTCGCAGGAGGGGGCTACACCTTC.

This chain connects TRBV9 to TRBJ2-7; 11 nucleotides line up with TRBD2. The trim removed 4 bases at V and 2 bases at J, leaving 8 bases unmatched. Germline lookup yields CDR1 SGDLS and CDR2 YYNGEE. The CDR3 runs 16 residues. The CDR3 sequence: CASSSPSGGIPYEQYF. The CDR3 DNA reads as TGTGCCAGCAGCTCCCCTAGCGGGGGGATACCCTACGAGCAGTACTTC.

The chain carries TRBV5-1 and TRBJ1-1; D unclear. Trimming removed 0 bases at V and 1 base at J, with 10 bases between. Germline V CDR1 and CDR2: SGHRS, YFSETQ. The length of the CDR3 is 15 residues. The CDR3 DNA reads TGCGCCAGCAGCTTGGCCGACTTTCCGAACACTGAAGCTTTCTTT. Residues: CASSLADFPNTEAFF.

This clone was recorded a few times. CDR3 region: CASSGRGAELLGEKLFF. CDR3 coding DNA: TGTGCCAGCAGTGGCAGGGGGGCGGAATTGTTAGGTGAAAAACTGTTTTTT. The V gene is TRBV6-1, the J gene TRBJ1-4; TRBD1 agrees at 7 bases. The ends lost 4 bases at V and 7 bases at J; junction bases unmatched: 15. Per the germline V gene, CDR1 is MNHNS and CDR2 is SASEGT. The CDR3 consists of 17 residues.

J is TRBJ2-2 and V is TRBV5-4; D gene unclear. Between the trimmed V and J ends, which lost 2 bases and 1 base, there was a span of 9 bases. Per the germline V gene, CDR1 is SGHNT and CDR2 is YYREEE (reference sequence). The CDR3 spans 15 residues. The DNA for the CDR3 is TGTGCCAGCAGCTTCTCCTCCCTGAACACCGGGGAGCTGTTTTTT. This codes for CASSFSSLNTGELFF. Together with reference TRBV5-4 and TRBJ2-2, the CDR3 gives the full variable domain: ETGVTQSPTHLIKTRGQQVTLRCSSQSGHNTVSWYQQALGQGPQFIFQYYREEENGRGNFPPRFSGLQFPNYSSELNVNALELDDSALYLCASSFSSLNTGELFFGEGSRLTVL.

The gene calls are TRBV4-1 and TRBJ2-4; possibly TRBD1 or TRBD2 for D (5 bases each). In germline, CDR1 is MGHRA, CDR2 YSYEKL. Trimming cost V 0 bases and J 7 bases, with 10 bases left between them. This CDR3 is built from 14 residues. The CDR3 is CASSQDGALNIQYF. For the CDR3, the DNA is TGCGCCAGCAGCCAAGACGGGGCACTTAACATTCAGTACTTC.